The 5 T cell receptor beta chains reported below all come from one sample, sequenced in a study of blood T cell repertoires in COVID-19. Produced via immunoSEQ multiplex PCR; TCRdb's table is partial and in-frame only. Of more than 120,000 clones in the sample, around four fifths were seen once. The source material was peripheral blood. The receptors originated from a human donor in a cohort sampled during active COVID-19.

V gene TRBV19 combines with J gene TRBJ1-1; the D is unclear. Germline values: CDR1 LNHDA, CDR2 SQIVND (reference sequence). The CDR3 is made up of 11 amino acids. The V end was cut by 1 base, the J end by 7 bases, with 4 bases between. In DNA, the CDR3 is TGTGCCAGTAGTATAGCACTTGAAGCTTTCTTT. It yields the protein CASSIALEAFF.

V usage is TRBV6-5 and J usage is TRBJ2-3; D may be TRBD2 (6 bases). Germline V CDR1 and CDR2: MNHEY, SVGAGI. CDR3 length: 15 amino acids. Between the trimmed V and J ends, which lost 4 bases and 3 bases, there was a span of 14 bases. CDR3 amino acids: CASSSLGAGTDTQYF. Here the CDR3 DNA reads TGTGCCAGCAGTTCCCTCGGTGCGGGGACAGATACGCAGTATTTT.

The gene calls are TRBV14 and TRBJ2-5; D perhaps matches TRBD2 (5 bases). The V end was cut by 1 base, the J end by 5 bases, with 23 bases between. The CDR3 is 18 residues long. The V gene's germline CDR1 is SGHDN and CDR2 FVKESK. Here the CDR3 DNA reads TGTGCCAGCAGCCAAGCCGCCAGAGGGAGCCACTCCGTCGAGACCCAGTACTTC. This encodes CASSQAARGSHSVETQYF.

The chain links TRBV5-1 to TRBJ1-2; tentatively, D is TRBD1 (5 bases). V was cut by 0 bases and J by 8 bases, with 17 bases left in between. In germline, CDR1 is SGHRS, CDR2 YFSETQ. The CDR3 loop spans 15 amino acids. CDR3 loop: CASSLGQFGRGGYTF. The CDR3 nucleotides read TGCGCCAGCAGCTTGGGGCAGTTCGGAAGGGGCGGCTACACCTTC.

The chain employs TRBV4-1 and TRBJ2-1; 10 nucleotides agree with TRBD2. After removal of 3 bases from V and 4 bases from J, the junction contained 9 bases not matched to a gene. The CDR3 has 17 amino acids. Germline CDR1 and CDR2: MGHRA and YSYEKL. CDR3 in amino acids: CASSQGPAGGRYNEQFF. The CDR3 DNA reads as TGCGCCAGCAGCCAGGGGCCAGCGGGAGGGCGGTACAATGAGCAGTTCTTC.